This is a list of T cell receptor beta chains from one sample in a study of CD8+ T cells in alopecia areata. Repertoires were generated with immunoSEQ multiplex PCR, while TCRdb's copy carries only in-frame clones and drops some. Of fewer than 200,000 clones listed, about 63% were seen once; the top ten hold roughly 15%. Sample: CD4+ T cells sorted from blood, taken at week 0. The receptors shown here come from a human donor with alopecia areata. The conserved cysteine and the conserved F or W are not part of the CDR3 here. The order of the fields is V gene, J gene, CDR3 protein.

V gene: TRBV29-1
J gene: TRBJ1-1
CDR3 protein: SVSYGSNTEAF

V gene: TRBV5-1
J gene: TRBJ1-2
CDR3 protein: ASSLGGSSFNYGYT

V gene: TRBV2
J gene: TRBJ1-1
CDR3 protein: ASSGQANTEAF

V gene: TRBV15
J gene: TRBJ2-1
CDR3 protein: ATSRDYPGGRYNEQF

V gene: TRBV4-2
J gene: TRBJ2-7
CDR3 protein: ASSQGNGGTGTYEQY

V gene: TRBV25-1
J gene: TRBJ1-2
CDR3 protein: ASSPGAPSGYT

V gene: TRBV27
J gene: TRBJ2-1
CDR3 protein: ASSYGSGHHNEQF

V gene: TRBV10-3
J gene: TRBJ2-3
CDR3 protein: AISEGEVGQY

V gene: TRBV30
J gene: TRBJ1-5
CDR3 protein: AWVQGDGNQPQH

V gene: TRBV19
J gene: TRBJ1-5
CDR3 protein: ASSGTGTGRQPQH

V gene: TRBV6-5
J gene: TRBJ2-1
CDR3 protein: ASSYSNPRANEQF

V gene: TRBV7-7
J gene: TRBJ2-5
CDR3 protein: ASSLVGGSETQY

V gene: TRBV6-6
J gene: TRBJ2-3
CDR3 protein: ASNLRGLDTQY

V gene: TRBV4-1
J gene: TRBJ1-4
CDR3 protein: ASSPGQGNEKLF

V gene: TRBV28
J gene: TRBJ1-1
CDR3 protein: ASKSGGRRTEAF

V gene: TRBV11-1
J gene: TRBJ2-4
CDR3 protein: ASSLIGQSSIQY

V gene: TRBV6-5
J gene: TRBJ1-1
CDR3 protein: ASLDSMNTEAF

V gene: TRBV5-1
J gene: TRBJ2-2
CDR3 protein: ASSLDPAASGELF

V gene: TRBV29-1
J gene: TRBJ1-1
CDR3 protein: SVRRGGTSTEAF

V gene: TRBV30
J gene: TRBJ2-5
CDR3 protein: AWGVGETQY

V gene: TRBV29-1
J gene: TRBJ2-2
CDR3 protein: SVDRSGELF

V gene: TRBV27
J gene: TRBJ2-7
CDR3 protein: ASRKGVANYEQY

V gene: TRBV27
J gene: TRBJ2-5
CDR3 protein: ASSLLGDVRETQY

V gene: TRBV6-1
J gene: TRBJ2-2
CDR3 protein: ASIVALTGELF

V gene: TRBV5-1
J gene: TRBJ1-2
CDR3 protein: ASSKSTESGYT

V gene: TRBV30
J gene: TRBJ1-3
CDR3 protein: AWRPFPAVNTIY

V gene: TRBV25-1
J gene: TRBJ2-6
CDR3 protein: ASSGNIGSGGANVLT

V gene: TRBV7-2
J gene: TRBJ1-1
CDR3 protein: ASSRRVGDTEAF

V gene: TRBV30
J gene: TRBJ1-6
CDR3 protein: AWSTADYNSPLH

V gene: TRBV7-3
J gene: TRBJ2-5
CDR3 protein: ASSTWALETQY

V gene: TRBV6-5
J gene: TRBJ2-7
CDR3 protein: ASSKGGVGSYEQY

V gene: TRBV30
J gene: TRBJ2-7
CDR3 protein: AWSPDRGLNRFSYEQY

V gene: TRBV29-1
J gene: TRBJ2-3
CDR3 protein: SVEDRTGGEDTQY

V gene: TRBV27
J gene: TRBJ2-5
CDR3 protein: ASSLSLRHQETQY

V gene: TRBV7-2
J gene: TRBJ2-5
CDR3 protein: ASRYDPASQETQY

V gene: TRBV4-2
J gene: TRBJ2-5
CDR3 protein: ASSQVGLETQY

V gene: TRBV15
J gene: TRBJ2-7
CDR3 protein: ATSRTTGISYEQY

V gene: TRBV7-9
J gene: TRBJ2-5
CDR3 protein: ASSLWTGGEETQY

V gene: TRBV7-9
J gene: TRBJ2-7
CDR3 protein: ASSLTESYEQY